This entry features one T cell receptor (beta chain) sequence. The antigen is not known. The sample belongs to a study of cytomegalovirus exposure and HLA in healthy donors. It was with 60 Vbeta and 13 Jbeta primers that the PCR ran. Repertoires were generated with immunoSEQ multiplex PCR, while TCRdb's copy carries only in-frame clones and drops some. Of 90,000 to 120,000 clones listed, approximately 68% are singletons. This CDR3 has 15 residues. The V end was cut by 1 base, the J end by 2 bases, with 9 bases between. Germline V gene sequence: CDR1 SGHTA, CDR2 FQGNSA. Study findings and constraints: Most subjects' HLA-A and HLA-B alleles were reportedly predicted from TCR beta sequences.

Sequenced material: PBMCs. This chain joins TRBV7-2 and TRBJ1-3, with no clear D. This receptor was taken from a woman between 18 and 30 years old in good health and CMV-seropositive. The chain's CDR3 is CASSLGGQTGNTIYF. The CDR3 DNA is TGTGCCAGCAGCTTAGGAGGTCAGACTGGAAACACCATATATTTT.